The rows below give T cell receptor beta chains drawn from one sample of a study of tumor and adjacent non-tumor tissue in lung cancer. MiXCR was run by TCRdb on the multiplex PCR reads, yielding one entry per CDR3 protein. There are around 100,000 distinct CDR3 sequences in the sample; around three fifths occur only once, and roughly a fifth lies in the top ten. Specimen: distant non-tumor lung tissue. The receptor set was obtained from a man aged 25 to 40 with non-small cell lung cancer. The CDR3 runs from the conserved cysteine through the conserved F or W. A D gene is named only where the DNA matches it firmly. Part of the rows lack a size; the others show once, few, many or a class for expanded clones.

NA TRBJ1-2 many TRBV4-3 CASSQDQYRANYGYTF TGCGCCAGCAGCCAAGATCAATACAGGGCTAACTATGGCTACACCTTC
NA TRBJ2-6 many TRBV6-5 CATTIMISGANVLTF TGTGCCACCACTATCATGATCTCCGGGGCCAACGTCCTGACTTTC
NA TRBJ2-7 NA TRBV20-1 CSAEEGNSCEQYF TGCAGCGCCGAGGAAGGAAATTCTTGCGAGCAGTACTTC
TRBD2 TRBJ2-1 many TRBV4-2 CASSRLADLGYNEQFF TGTGCCAGCAGCCGCCTAGCGGATTTGGGATACAATGAGCAGTTCTTC
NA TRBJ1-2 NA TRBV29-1 CSVDVAGVILGGYTF TGCAGTGTTGATGTAGCAGGGGTGATCCTGGGAGGCTACACTTTC
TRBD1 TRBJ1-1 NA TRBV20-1 CSTRASGTDYMNTEAFF TGCAGTACTAGAGCATCCGGGACAGATTACATGAACACTGAAGCTTTCTTT
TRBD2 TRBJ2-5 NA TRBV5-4 CAISLARSGGQETQYF TGTGCCATTAGCTTGGCCCGTAGCGGGGGCCAAGAGACCCAGTACTTC
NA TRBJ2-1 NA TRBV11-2 CASIRAEEQFF TGTGCCAGCATACGAGCGGAGGAGCAGTTCTTC
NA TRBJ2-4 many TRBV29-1 CSVEDGAKNIQYF TGCAGCGTTGAAGATGGGGCCAAAAACATTCAGTACTTC
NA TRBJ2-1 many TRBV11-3 CASSSPSSYNEQFF TGTGCCAGCAGCTCCCCCAGCTCCTACAATGAGCAGTTCTTC
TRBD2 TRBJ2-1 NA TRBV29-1 CSAQRASGGRGEQFF TGCAGCGCCCAACGGGCGAGCGGGGGTCGGGGTGAGCAGTTCTTC
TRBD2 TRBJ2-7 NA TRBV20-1 CSATPGTSGSYDQYF TGCAGTGCTACGCCAGGGACTAGCGGCTCCTATGACCAGTACTTC
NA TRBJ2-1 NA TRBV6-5 CASILGRYNEQFF TGTGCCAGTATCCTTGGGCGGTACAATGAGCAGTTCTTC
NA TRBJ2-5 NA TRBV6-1 CASSHPPDGMYQESQYF TGTGCGAGCAGTCACCCGCCGGACGGCATGTACCAAGAGAGCCAGTACTTC
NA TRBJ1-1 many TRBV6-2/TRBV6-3 CASRDQGHTEAFF TGTGCCAGCAGAGATCAGGGTCACACTGAAGCTTTCTTT
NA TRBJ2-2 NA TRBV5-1 CASSLDMAGTEELFF TGCGCCAGCAGCTTGGACATGGCGGGCACCGAGGAGCTGTTTTTT
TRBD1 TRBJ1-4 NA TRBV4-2 CATSHSDRGQDLFF TGTGCCACCAGCCACTCTGACAGGGGACAGGATCTGTTTTTT
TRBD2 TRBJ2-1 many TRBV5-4 CASSLGGSRINEQFF TGTGCCAGCAGCTTGGGCGGGAGCCGGATCAATGAGCAGTTCTTC
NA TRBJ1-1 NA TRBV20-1 CSASARNTEAFF TGCAGTGCTAGTGCGAGGAACACTGAAGCTTTCTTT
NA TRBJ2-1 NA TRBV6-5 CASSRTAHNEQFF TGTGCCAGCAGTAGGACAGCTCACAATGAGCAGTTCTTT
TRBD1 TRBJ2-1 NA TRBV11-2 CASSRDSTYNEHFF TGTGCCAGCAGCAGGGACAGCACCTACAATGAGCACTTCTTC
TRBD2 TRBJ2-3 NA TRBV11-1 CASSRSLSGGADTQYF TGTGCCAGCAGCCGTTCGCTATCGGGAGGGGCCGATACGCAGTATTTT
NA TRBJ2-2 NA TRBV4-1 CASSRSNGGTWNGELFF TGCGCCAGCAGCAGATCGAATGGAGGGACGTGGAACGGGGAGCTGTTTTTT
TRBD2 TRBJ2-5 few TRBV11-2 CAIRQGLAGSQETQYF TGTGCCATCCGGCAAGGACTAGCGGGTAGTCAAGAGACCCAGTACTTC
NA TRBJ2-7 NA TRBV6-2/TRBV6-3 CACNTERVATTYKQYF TGTGCCTGCAATACCGAACGCGTGGCAACGACCTACAAGCAGTACTTC
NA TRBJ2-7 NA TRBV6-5 CANSLISGSSYEQYF TGTGCCAACAGCTTGATTTCAGGCAGTTCCTACGAGCAGTACTTC
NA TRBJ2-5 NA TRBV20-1 CSARGGRQGKMGRTQYF TGTAGTGCTAGAGGAGGGAGGCAGGGGAAGATGGGGCGGACCCAGTACTTC
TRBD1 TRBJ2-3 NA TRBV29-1 CSVTSGTGSTDTQYF TGCAGCGTCACCAGCGGGACAGGGTCCACAGATACGCAGTATTTT
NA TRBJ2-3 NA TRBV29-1 CSVGRGEVGTQYF TGCAGCGTTGGCCGCGGCGAGGTAGGTACGCAGTATTTT
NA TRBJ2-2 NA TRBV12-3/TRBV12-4 CASSLGRNTEELFF TGTGCCAGCAGTTTGGGGAGGAACACAGAGGAGCTGTTTTTT
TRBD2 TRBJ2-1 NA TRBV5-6 CASSSLLGLAGGTYNEQFF TGTGCCAGCAGCAGCTTACTGGGATTAGCGGGAGGAACCTACAATGAGCAGTTCTTC
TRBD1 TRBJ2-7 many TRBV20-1 CSAPRDSSYEQYF TGCAGTGCGCCCCGGGACAGCTCCTACGAGCAGTACTTC
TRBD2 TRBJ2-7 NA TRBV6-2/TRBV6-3 CASSYPLTCGRSYEQYF TGTGCCAGCAGTTACCCCCTCACATGCGGGAGATCCTATGAGCAGTACTTC
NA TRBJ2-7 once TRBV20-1 CSDHQGGGNEQYF TGCAGTGATCATCAAGGGGGAGGGAACGAGCAGTACTTC
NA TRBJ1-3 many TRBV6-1 CASSEFWAPEGTRNTIYF TGTGCCAGCAGTGAATTTTGGGCCCCCGAGGGTACAAGAAACACCATATATTTT